The source of this TCR beta chain is a study of shared clonotypes between healthy human individuals. Study summary: Every donor yielded three CD4 naive, three CD4 memory, two CD8 naive and one CD8 memory plate. Study-wide results and limits: Sampling involved blood alone; tissue repertoires likely differ.

The CDR3 extends over 14 amino acids. V was shortened by 6 bases and J by 2 bases, with 13 bases between the two germline ends. Germline V gene data show CDR1 as MNHEY and CDR2 as SMNVEV (reference sequence). As regards this clone: Its antigen is as yet unknown.

The assay used deep level. Original processing notes: There were no quality scores in the junction-only immunoSEQ sequences, so filtering differed. Produced via immunoSEQ multiplex PCR; TCRdb's table is partial and in-frame only. V, J and clone size are those of that table, while D and trimming were read from the DNA. Counted here are approximately 710,000 clones, about 90% occurring once; the ten biggest clones make up about 34%. The sequence was obtained from a man between 18 and 29 years old in good health. Some clones in this sample may be carry-over from other donors' samples. The gene calls are TRBV27 and TRBJ2-5; D gene unclear. Material: memory CD8+ T cells from PBMCs. This sample's subset: CD45RO+ cells pooled with CCR7-negative TemRA cells. The CDR3 is CASRSWAMQETQYF. For the CDR3, the DNA is TGTGCCAGCAGATCCTGGGCAATGCAAGAGACCCAGTACTTC.